This T cell receptor (beta chain) stems from a study of T cell responses to AZD1222 COVID-19 vaccine. Study results and limitations: Spike-wide vaccine-associated CD4 TCRs dominated at 160-218 and 743-854. Regions left unmutated in variants are reportedly the target of nearly half of spike-specific TCRs. Clonal diversity may have been underestimated, and the donors were mostly white British, with more females than males. The study found Spike-specific TCR breadth and depth rose after two AZD1222 doses.

This CDR3 has 12 amino acids. Trimming took 1 base from V and 5 from J, leaving 4 bases between them. CDR1 is KGHSH and CDR2 is LQKENI in the germline V gene. The table came from immunoSEQ multiplex PCR; TCRdb's copy has only in-frame clones and leaves some out. The sample includes 180,000 or so clones, 85% to 90% of them seen just once. About this clone itself: Antigen specificity is unknown.

The chain has TRBV18 and TRBJ2-3; no reliable D call. The clonotype comes from an adult who received the MenACWY meningococcal vaccine as a control. The sequences come from peripheral blood, collected 28 days after the second dose of the MenACWY control vaccine. The CDR3 spells CASSPLGDTQYF. CDR3 bases: TGTGCCAGCTCACCACTGGGAGATACGCAGTATTTT.